A selection of T cell receptor beta chains follows, all from one sample in a study of blood T cells in healthy people across ages. Each CDR3 protein gets one entry after TCRdb re-called the 5' RACE reads with MiXCR. The sample has under 1 million distinct CDR3 sequences; roughly 44% are singletons. The sequencing sample was made of blood. The receptor set was obtained from a man in his sixties in good health. CDR3s include the opening cysteine and the closing phenylalanine or tryptophan. D genes are given only for firm matches. Not all rows give a size; the values are once, few, many and, for expanded clones, a class.

>NA|TRBJ2-5|TRBV29-1|few
TGCAGCGTTGTCTACAGGGCTTTAGAGACCCAGTACTTC
CSVVYRALETQYF
>TRBD2|TRBJ2-1|TRBV29-1|many
TGCAGCGTGTCCGTGGGGGGTAGCGGGGGGGCAAATGAGCAGTTCTTC
CSVSVGGSGGANEQFF
>NA|TRBJ1-6|TRBV20-1|NA
TGCAGTGCTAGAGAATTGGGGGCGAGTAATTCACCCCTCCACTTT
CSARELGASNSPLHF
>NA|TRBJ1-2|TRBV12-3/TRBV12-4|NA
TGTGCCAGCAGTTTCCAAAGAGGGGTTCATAGCCGAGAAGGCTACACCTTC
CASSFQRGVHSREGYTF
>NA|TRBJ2-1|TRBV20-1|few
TGCAGTGCTAGAAAGACTTACAGCTCCTACAATGAGCAGTTCTTC
CSARKTYSSYNEQFF
>TRBD1|TRBJ1-2|TRBV9|NA
TGTGCCAGCAGCGCTTGGACAGGGGGTATCTATGGCTACACCTTC
CASSAWTGGIYGYTF
>TRBD1|TRBJ1-2|TRBV14|NA
TGTGCCAGCAGCCTCCTGACAGGGGGCGGTGGCTACACCTTC
CASSLLTGGGGYTF
>NA|TRBJ2-1|TRBV10-3|NA
TGTGCCCTTCAAGGCACCCAGGGCAATGAGCAGTTCTTC
CALQGTQGNEQFF
>NA|TRBJ2-7|TRBV7-9|NA
TGTGCCAGCAGCCCCACTGGGCGTGGTACCTACGAGCAGTACTTC
CASSPTGRGTYEQYF
>TRBD1|TRBJ2-1|TRBV4-3|few
TGCGCCAGCAGCCAAGACCCCAGGGGGCGGAATGAGCAGTTCTTC
CASSQDPRGRNEQFF
>TRBD2|TRBJ2-3|TRBV10-2|few
TGCGCCAGCAGTGAGTCGGTGGGGAGGGGCACAGATACGCAGTATTTT
CASSESVGRGTDTQYF
>TRBD1|TRBJ2-1|TRBV3-1|NA
TGTGCCAGCAGTTCCCAACTAGGACAGGGGGCGACGGAGTTCTTC
CASSSQLGQGATEFF
>NA|TRBJ2-7|TRBV5-1|NA
TGCGCCAGCAGCTCTTTCCGGGACACCTACGAGCAGTACTTC
CASSSFRDTYEQYF
>NA|TRBJ2-1|TRBV20-1|few
TGCAGTGCTAGAGATCAAAAGGACCTTGAGCAGTTCTTC
CSARDQKDLEQFF
>TRBD2|TRBJ2-1|TRBV27|few
TGTGCCAGCAGTTTAGTCGGGGGGGAAATCAGCTCCTACAATGAGCAGTTCTTC
CASSLVGGEISSYNEQFF
>NA|TRBJ2-3|TRBV29-1|few
TGCAGCGTTGAAGGGGCGGGGGCCATCACAGATACGCAGTATTTT
CSVEGAGAITDTQYF